The 5 T cell receptor beta chains reported below all come from one sample, sequenced in a study of T cells in Graves' hyperthyroidism and ophthalmopathy. The source material, RNA transcripts, was used to amplify TCR beta CDR3 regions. Primed by the HTBI set, a first-round RT-PCR was run on the TCR CDR3. One entry per CDR3 protein results from TCRdb running MiXCR on the multiplex PCR reads. Seen here are around 500,000 distinct CDR3 sequences, about 16% observed once, and the top ten hold 25% to 30%. Sequenced sample: blood. The receptors were gathered from a woman in her 30s with Graves' ophthalmopathy.

This clonotype has just a few counts. The chain employs TRBV6-4 and TRBJ2-2, with TRBD2 matching over 7 bases. The germline V gene has CDR1 MRHNA and CDR2 SNTAGT. V gave up 6 bases and J gave up 5 bases; unmatched junction bases: 6. CDR3 length: 14 amino acids. The CDR3 region is CASSPGTITGELFF. CDR3 nucleotide sequence: TGTGCCAGCAGCCCCGGGACTATTACCGGGGAGCTGTTTTTT.

This clonotype showed up many times. The chain has TRBV7-9 and TRBJ2-7; 10 bases map to TRBD2. Germline values: CDR1 SEHNR, CDR2 FQNEAQ (reference sequence). The CDR3 length is 13 residues. The ends lost 6 bases at V and 5 bases at J; junction bases unmatched: 4. The CDR3 spells CASSVAGGDEQYF. The CDR3 DNA follows: TGTGCCAGCAGTGTAGCGGGAGGTGACGAGCAGTACTTC.

V and J are TRBV3-1 and TRBJ2-5, with D tentatively TRBD1 (6 bases). This CDR3 spans 16 amino acids. CDR1 is LGHDT, CDR2 YNNKEL, per germline (reference sequence). V lost 0 bases to trimming and J lost 4 bases, with 15 bases between them. Written as DNA, the CDR3 is TGTGCCAGCAGCCAAGATAATCCTACAGGGCTAGAGACCCAGTACTTC. This sequence encodes CASSQDNPTGLETQYF.

As concerns this clonotype: A much larger clone lies one base from this, so it may be a read error. V is TRBV7-9 and J is TRBJ1-5; D is undetermined. Germline-derived CDR1 and CDR2 are SEHNR and FQNEAQ (reference sequence). The length of the CDR3 is 17 residues. V lost 5 bases to trimming and J lost 2 bases, with 19 bases between them. Here the CDR3 reads CASSIVASGNGNQPQHF. For the CDR3, the DNA is TGTGCCAGCAGCATCGTAGCCTCGGGGAACGGCAATCAGCCCCAGCATTTT.

At least ten counts were recorded for this clonotype. The V gene is TRBV11-2, the J gene TRBJ1-4; no clear D gene. The CDR3 spans 13 residues. The V end lost 3 bases, the J end lost 7 bases, and 9 bases lay between the germline ends. CDR1 and CDR2 (germline): SGHAT, FQNNGV. The CDR3 here is CASSFYAAEKLFF. The CDR3 nucleotides read TGTGCCAGCAGCTTCTACGCGGCTGAAAAACTGTTTTTT.